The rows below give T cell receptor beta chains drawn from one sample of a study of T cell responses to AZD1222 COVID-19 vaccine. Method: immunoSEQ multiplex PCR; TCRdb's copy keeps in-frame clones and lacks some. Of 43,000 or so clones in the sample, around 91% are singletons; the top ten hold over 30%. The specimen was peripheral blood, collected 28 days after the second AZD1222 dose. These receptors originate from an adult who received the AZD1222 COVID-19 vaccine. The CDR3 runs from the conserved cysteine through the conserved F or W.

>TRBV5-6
CASKAWGRVNSPLHF
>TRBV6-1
CASSEAETGMNTEAFF
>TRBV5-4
CASSQGGVNEKLFF
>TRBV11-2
CASSPTDYLGYEQYF
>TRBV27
CASSSDRGGYTF
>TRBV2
CASSEAWYNEQFF
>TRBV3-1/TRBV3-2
CASSSTGTGNTIYF
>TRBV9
CASSVGGAYNEQFF
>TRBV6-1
CASSERVTGGTDTQYF
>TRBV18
CASSPGGDMNTEAFF
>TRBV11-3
CASSYRDSYEQYF
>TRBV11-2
CASSLLGNTEAFF
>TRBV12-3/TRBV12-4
CASTTTLSNGYTF
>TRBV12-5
CASGPGLPPGYTF
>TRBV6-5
CASRSDRVHGYTF
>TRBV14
CASSQVFEVHTQYF
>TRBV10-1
CASSVGGGALRGDTQYF
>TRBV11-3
CASSEGGLKNEQFF
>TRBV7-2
CASSSLGSLNEKLFF
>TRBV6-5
CASCLDRASSYEQYF
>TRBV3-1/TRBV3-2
CASSRLDSSGNTIYF
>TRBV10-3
CAISEGRGNTEAFF
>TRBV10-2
CASLAGPSEQFF
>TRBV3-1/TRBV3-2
CASSLPGTGGSSPLHF
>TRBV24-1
CATSPGLGGTDTQYF
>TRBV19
CASSITASGGQETQYF
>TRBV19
CASSTSGVEQFF
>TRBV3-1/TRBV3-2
CASNFLGDEQFF
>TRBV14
CASSLSEGWGTEAFF
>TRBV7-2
CASSLSAGTFEAFF
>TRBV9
CASSGSSSGLGTQYF
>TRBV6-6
CASRLRTPNGGNTIYF
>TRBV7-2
CASSPDRVSGNTIYF
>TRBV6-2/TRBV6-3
CASSSGEGPNQPQHF
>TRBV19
CASLDRQNTEAFF
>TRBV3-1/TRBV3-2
CASSQARGRNQPQHF
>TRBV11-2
CASSLVAGYEQYF
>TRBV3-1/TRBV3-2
CASSQGAQLNTEAFF
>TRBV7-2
CASSLGSEYNEKLFF
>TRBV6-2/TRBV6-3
CASSYTRGGAWNTEAFF
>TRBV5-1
CASSLNRGNEKLFF
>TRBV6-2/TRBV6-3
CASSSARGASTEAFF
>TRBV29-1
CSVRQGQETQYF
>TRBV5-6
CASSSVTRETSYEQYF
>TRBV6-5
CASSHSGLGSQRGYTF
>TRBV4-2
CASSYRQDPSEAFF
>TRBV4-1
CASSQRQIQETQYF